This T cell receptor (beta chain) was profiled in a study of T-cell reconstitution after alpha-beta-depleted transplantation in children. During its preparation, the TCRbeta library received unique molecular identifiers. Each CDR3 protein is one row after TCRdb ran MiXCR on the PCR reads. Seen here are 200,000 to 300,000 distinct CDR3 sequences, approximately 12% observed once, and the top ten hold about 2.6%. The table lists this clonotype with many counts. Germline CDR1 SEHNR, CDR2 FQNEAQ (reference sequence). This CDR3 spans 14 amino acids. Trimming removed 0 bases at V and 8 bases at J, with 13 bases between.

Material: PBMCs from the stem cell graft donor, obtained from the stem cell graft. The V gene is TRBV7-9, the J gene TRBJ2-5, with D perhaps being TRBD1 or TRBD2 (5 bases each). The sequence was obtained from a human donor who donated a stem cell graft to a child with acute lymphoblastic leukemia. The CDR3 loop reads CASSLAGTRETQYF. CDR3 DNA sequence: TGTGCCAGCAGCTTAGCGGGGACCCGAGAAACCCAGTACTTC.